This T cell receptor (beta chain) comes out of a study of cytomegalovirus exposure and HLA in healthy donors. Study results and caveats: An analysis was carried out at a later point. It showed that HLA-associated TCR beta chains were more clonally expanded than equally common non-associated chains. TCR beta V- and J-gene trimming, according to a later analysis, was linked to a missense DCLRE1C variant. CMV antigen specificity of three CMV-associated chains was confirmed in vitro. Immune exposure information available was restricted to CMV serostatus.

In the case of this clone: Its cognate antigen is unknown.

This CDR3 region has 14 residues. Germline V gene sequence: CDR1 SGDLS, CDR2 YYNGEE. V was pared by 1 base and J by 7 bases, with 9 bases between. Primers: 60 Vbeta forward and 13 Jbeta reverse. Assay: immunoSEQ multiplex PCR; the TCRdb copy retains only in-frame clones and omits some. This table has roughly 100,000 clones, 75% appearing once. The gene calls are TRBV9 and TRBJ1-6, with D possibly matching TRBD1 (5 bases). This receptor was obtained from a man aged 35 to 55 in good health and CMV-seronegative. Sequencing was carried out using PBMCs. The CDR3 bases are TGTGCCAGCAGCGTACAGGGTCGGAATTCACCCCTCCACTTT. Protein sequence: CASSVQGRNSPLHF.